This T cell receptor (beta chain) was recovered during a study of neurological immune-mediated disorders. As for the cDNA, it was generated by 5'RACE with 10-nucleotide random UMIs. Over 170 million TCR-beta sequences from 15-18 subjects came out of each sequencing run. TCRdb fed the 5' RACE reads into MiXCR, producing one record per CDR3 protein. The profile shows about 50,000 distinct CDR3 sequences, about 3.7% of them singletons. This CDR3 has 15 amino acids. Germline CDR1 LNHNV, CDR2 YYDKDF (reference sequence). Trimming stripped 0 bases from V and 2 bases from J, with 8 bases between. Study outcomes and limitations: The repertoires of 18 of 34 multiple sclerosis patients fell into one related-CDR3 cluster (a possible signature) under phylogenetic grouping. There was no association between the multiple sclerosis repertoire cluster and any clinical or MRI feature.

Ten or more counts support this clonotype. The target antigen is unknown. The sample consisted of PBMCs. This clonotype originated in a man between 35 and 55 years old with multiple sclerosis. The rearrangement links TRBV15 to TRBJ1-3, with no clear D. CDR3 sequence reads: CATSRDEGTGNTIYF. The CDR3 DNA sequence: TGTGCCACCAGCAGAGATGAGGGCACTGGAAACACCATATATTTT.